The sequence of this TCR beta chain was determined in a study of blood T cell repertoires in COVID-19. Study-level information: COVID-19 samples from acute and convalescent phases originated in the United States, Italy and Spain.

Seattle patient enrollment occurred during active infection, with longitudinal follow-up thereafter. As processed by the authors: Amplification from reference gene primers served as the basis for estimated nucleated cell counts. This table comes from immunoSEQ multiplex PCR, and its TCRdb copy is limited to in-frame clones, with some not included. V, J and clone size are those of that table, while D and trimming were read from the DNA. The table includes some 360,000 clones, approximately 89% detected once. The sequenced sample was peripheral blood. The clonotype was recovered from a woman in her sixties with COVID-19, enrolled during active disease.

The CDR3 loop reads CAWSEGGRAYGYTF. CDR3 DNA sequence: TGTGCCTGGAGTGAAGGGGGCAGGGCGTATGGCTACACCTTC. This chain joins TRBV30 and TRBJ1-2; 7 nucleotides align to TRBD1. The CDR3 has 14 amino acids. V shed 1 base, J shed 5 bases, and the junction held 7 bases outside the gene matches. Germline V CDR1 and CDR2: GTSNPN, SVGIG (reference sequence).